Following are 18 T cell receptor beta chains from one sample sequenced in a study of spatial heterogeneity in lung cancer. Noted time point: blood at routine non-recurrence follow-up after resection. From the 5' RACE reads, TCRdb called clonotypes with MiXCR, one entry per CDR3 protein. The sample carries roughly 72,000 distinct CDR3 sequences, roughly 8.9% recorded once. The specimen comprised PBMCs, sampled at follow-up. These receptors were obtained from a female donor with early-stage non-small cell lung cancer.

This clonotype has at least ten counts. The CDR3 loop reads CASSLEDREAFF. The CDR3 DNA sequence: TGTGCCAGCAGCTTAGAGGACAGGGAAGCTTTCTTT. This sequence joins TRBV7-9 and TRBJ1-1; 7 bases match TRBD1. Germline CDR1 is SEHNR and CDR2 is FQNEAQ (reference sequence). V shed 1 base and J 8 bases; nucleotides not matched to a gene: 1. The CDR3 contains 12 residues.

This clonotype was observed at least ten times. The chain couples TRBV10-3 to TRBJ2-1; TRBD2 agrees at 10 bases. Germline lookup yields CDR1 ENHRY and CDR2 SYGVKD. This CDR3 has 14 residues. Trimming cost V 6 bases and J 9 bases; bases outside gene matches: 8. CDR3 DNA sequence: TGTGCCATCAGGAGGGGGACTAGCGAAAGTGAGCAGTTCTTC. Its translation is CAIRRGTSESEQFF.

This clonotype showed up many times. V is TRBV19 and J is TRBJ1-5, with 9 bases aligning to TRBD1. Trimming removed 9 bases from V and 5 bases from J; junction bases left unmatched: 11. The germline V gene has CDR1 LNHDA and CDR2 SQIVND (reference sequence). The CDR3 spans 15 residues. In DNA form, the CDR3 reads TGTGCCAGCAGACGTTCCGGGACAGGGTATCAGCCCCAGCATTTT. Amino acid sequence: CASRRSGTGYQPQHF.

This clonotype turned up a few times. The J gene is TRBJ1-4, the V gene TRBV24-1; D may be TRBD1 (5 bases). The CDR3 loop spans 14 amino acids. The germline V and J ends were trimmed by 6 bases and 7 bases, with 14 bases remaining between them. Germline assignment: CDR1 KGHDR and CDR2 SFDVKD. CDR3 in DNA: TGTGCCACCAGTCCCGGGGGGGGATCTGAAAAACTGTTTTTT. Translating gives CATSPGGGSEKLFF.

This clonotype was seen many times. This chain joins TRBV5-1 and TRBJ2-1, with TRBD2 matching over 8 bases. V shed 4 bases, J shed 6 bases, and the junction held 6 bases outside the gene matches. The CDR3 length is 14 residues. Germline V CDR1 and CDR2: SGHRS, YFSETQ. The CDR3 is CASSANAGGNEQFF. The CDR3 nucleotides read TGCGCCAGCAGCGCGAATGCGGGGGGCAATGAGCAGTTCTTC.

This clonotype was detected many times. The chain uses TRBV5-5 and TRBJ2-3; unclear D gene. Germline lookup yields CDR1 SGHKS and CDR2 YYEKEE (reference sequence). The CDR3 spans 14 residues. Trimming took 4 bases from V and 2 from J, leaving 11 bases between them. The CDR3, as DNA: TGTGCCAGCAGCCCCCGGACGGACACAGATACGCAGTATTTT. This translates into CASSPRTDTDTQYF.

The V gene is TRBV12-3 or TRBV12-4, the J gene TRBJ1-6; D is unresolved. Trimming took off 2 bases at V and 4 bases at J, with 6 bases between the two ends. There are 14 residues in the CDR3. Written as DNA, the CDR3 is TGTGCCAGCAGTTTAAACAGTTATAATTCACCCCTCCACTTT. Encoded protein: CASSLNSYNSPLHF.

The chain recombines TRBV9 with TRBJ2-7; D possibly corresponds to TRBD2 (5 bases). V lost 0 bases to trimming and J lost 3 bases, with 13 bases between them. Germline CDR1 SGDLS, CDR2 YYNGEE. The CDR3 contains 15 residues. CDR3 bases: TGTGCCAGCAGCGTAGGCCCCGGGGTGGGCTACGAGCAGTACTTC. Translation: CASSVGPGVGYEQYF.

This clonotype was seen at least ten times. J is TRBJ2-3 and V is TRBV13; 9 bases agree with TRBD2. The trim removed 5 bases at V and 3 bases at J, leaving 12 bases unmatched. From germline, CDR1 is PRHDT and CDR2 FYEKMQ (reference sequence). CDR3 length equals 17 residues. CDR3 loop: CASSGTSFGEATDTQYF. CDR3 nucleotides: TGTGCCAGCAGCGGGACTAGCTTTGGGGAGGCGACAGATACGCAGTATTTT. The variable domain in full, completed from reference TRBV13 and TRBJ2-3, reads AAGVIQSPRHLIKEKRETATLKCYPIPRHDTVYWYQQGPGQDPQFLISFYEKMQSDKGSIPDRFSAQQFSDYHSELNMSSLELGDSALYFCASSGTSFGEATDTQYFGPGTRLTVL.

The chain has TRBV6-1 and TRBJ2-3; no clear D. The CDR3 length is 13 residues. Germline V gives CDR1 MNHNS, CDR2 SASEGT. The germline V and J ends were trimmed by 11 bases and 5 bases, with 17 bases remaining between them. CDR3 region: CASRQPTGDTQYF. CDR3 coding DNA: TGTGCCTCCCGGCAGCCGACGGGAGATACGCAGTATTTT.

J is TRBJ2-1 and V is TRBV20-1; TRBD2 matches at 8 bases. V gave up 4 bases and J gave up 4 bases; unmatched junction bases: 9. Germline values: CDR1 DFQATT, CDR2 SNEGSKA (reference sequence). CDR3 length: 15 amino acids. The CDR3: CSAKSGSAPYNEQFF. DNA for the CDR3: TGCAGTGCTAAGAGCGGGAGCGCCCCTTACAATGAGCAGTTCTTC.

This clonotype was seen repeatedly, ten times or more. This chain uses TRBV6-5 with TRBJ1-2, with unresolved D. Trimming stripped 5 bases from V and 5 bases from J, with 12 bases between. Germline lookup yields CDR1 MNHEY and CDR2 SVGAGI. This CDR3 is 13 amino acids long. This CDR3 reads CASSEDARYGYTF. CDR3 nucleotides: TGTGCCAGCAGTGAGGACGCCCGATATGGCTACACCTTC.

To note about this clonotype: This could be a read error, since a much larger clone is one nucleotide away. The V gene is TRBV19, the J gene TRBJ2-3, with TRBD2 matching 7 bases. Germline V gene lookup returns CDR1 LNHDA and CDR2 SQIVND (reference sequence). The CDR3 runs to 14 residues. The CDR3 region is CVSTRELLTDTQYF. CDR3 bases: TGTGTCAGTACGCGGGAGCTTCTCACAGATACGCAGTATTTT.

The table lists this clonotype with many counts. The chain carries TRBV5-1 and TRBJ2-5, with D perhaps TRBD2 (7 bases). The V end was cut by 4 bases, the J end by 4 bases, with 14 bases between. Germline CDR1 reads SGHRS; CDR2 reads YFSETQ. The CDR3 length is 14 residues. The CDR3 DNA sequence: TGCGCCAGCAGCATCATGCGGGGGCCAGAGACCCAGTACTTC. Translation: CASSIMRGPETQYF.

This clonotype was seen only a few times. J is TRBJ2-7 and V is TRBV7-6; D gene unclear. The CDR3 is 13 amino acids. Trimming stripped 0 bases from V and 4 bases from J, with 7 bases between. Germline V gene lookup returns CDR1 SGHVS and CDR2 FNYEAQ. The CDR3 reads CASSLARNYEQYF. The CDR3 region has the DNA TGTGCCAGCAGCTTAGCGAGAAATTACGAGCAGTACTTC. The complete variable domain, with remaining parts taken from reference TRBV7-6 and TRBJ2-7, reads GAGVSQSPRYKVTKRGQDVALRCDPISGHVSLYWYRQALGQGPEFLTYFNYEAQQDKSGLPNDRFSAERPEGSISTLTIQRTEQRDSAMYRCASSLARNYEQYFGPGTRLTVT.

The genes are TRBV3-1 and TRBJ1-6; no clear D. The CDR3 contains 15 residues. Germline V lookup: CDR1 LGHDT, CDR2 YNNKEL (reference sequence). V lost 0 bases and J 10 bases, leaving 13 bases between the germline ends. CDR3 in amino acids: CASSQDFRTDSPLHF. DNA for the CDR3: TGTGCCAGCAGCCAAGATTTCAGGACGGACTCACCCCTCCACTTT.

This clonotype has more than one count but fewer than ten. The rearrangement links TRBV24-1 to TRBJ1-5; 8 bases are a match to TRBD1. Unmatched junction bases numbered 8, after V lost 6 bases and J lost 11 bases. Per germline, CDR1 KGHDR and CDR2 SFDVKD. The CDR3 totals 13 residues. The CDR3 sequence is CATSLTGESAQHF. In DNA, the CDR3 is TGTGCCACCAGTTTGACAGGGGAATCAGCCCAGCATTTT.

In its sample, this clonotype was seen many times. The chain joins TRBV5-1 to TRBJ2-2; D possibly corresponds to TRBD2 (5 bases). CDR3 length equals 15 residues. The V end was cut by 0 bases, the J end by 4 bases, with 10 bases between. Germline V lookup: CDR1 SGHRS, CDR2 YFSETQ. In DNA, the CDR3 is TGCGCCAGCAGCTTGGGGGCCGGGGTCACCGGGGAGCTGTTTTTT. Translated, it gives CASSLGAGVTGELFF.